These 3 T cell receptor beta chains came from one sample sequenced in a study of chronic HIV infection and antiretroviral therapy. TCRdb redid the calling of the 5' RACE reads with MiXCR, one entry per CDR3 protein. This sample yields 45,000 to 55,000 distinct CDR3 sequences, of which over 15% are seen a single time; approximately 3% belongs to the top ten. Specimen: peripheral blood. These receptors all come from an adult who had HIV and had not received antiretroviral therapy, or was an uninfected healthy control (not recorded which).

The V gene is TRBV18, the J gene TRBJ2-1, with 8 bases aligning to TRBD2. CDR1 and CDR2 (germline): KGHSH, LQKENI. V lost 2 bases, J lost 7 bases, and 13 bases stayed unmatched. The CDR3 loop spans 17 amino acids. In DNA form, the CDR3 reads TGTGCCAGCTCACCAAGGGAGAGCGGGAGAGCCCGGAATGAGCAGTTCTTC. As protein: CASSPRESGRARNEQFF.

This clonotype was detected a few times. This chain joins TRBV5-6 and TRBJ2-1; D might be TRBD2 (5 bases). Germline CDR1 is SGHDT and CDR2 is YYEEEE. The CDR3 consists of 11 residues. Trimming stripped 3 bases from V and 14 bases from J, with 12 bases between. CDR3 loop: CASSWGVYKFF. The CDR3 region has the DNA TGTGCCAGCAGCTGGGGAGTTTACAAGTTCTTC.

The CDR3, as DNA: TGTGCCAGCAGCATCGGAGGGACCAGTTACGAGCAGTACTTC. Amino acids: CASSIGGTSYEQYF. The chain links TRBV28 to TRBJ2-7, with D maybe TRBD2 (6 bases). CDR3 length: 14 residues. Germline CDR1 reads MDHEN; CDR2 reads SYDVKM. V dropped 6 bases and J dropped 4 bases, with 16 bases sitting between them.